The clone carrying this TCR beta chain was observed a handful of times. The antigen remains undetermined. Libraries of TCR beta came from quantitative 5'-RACE with molecular barcodes. A single record per CDR3 protein comes from TCRdb applying MiXCR to the 5' RACE reads. The profile covers tens of thousands of distinct CDR3 sequences, with 17% appearing a single time and around 27% taken by the ten largest. The sample is drawn from a study of CD8 T cells in ankylosing spondylitis. The CDR3 consists of 14 residues. CDR1 is KGHDR and CDR2 is SFDVKD in the germline V gene. Deletions cut 4 bases from V and 1 base from J, with 6 bases between. General study findings and limits: CD8+ by phenotype, disease-linked clones were relatively rare in peripheral blood.

Sequencing used blood. The TCR originated in a male donor with ankylosing spondylitis or in good health (not recorded which). The chain combines TRBV24-1 with TRBJ2-2; D possibly corresponds to TRBD1 (5 bases). The CDR3: CATSEQGNTGELFF. In nucleotides, the CDR3 is TGTGCCACCAGTGAGCAGGGGAACACCGGGGAGCTGTTTTTT.